These 14 T cell receptor beta chains share one sample of origin, sequenced in a study of cytomegalovirus exposure and HLA in healthy donors. The PCR contained 60 Vbeta and 13 Jbeta primers. Assay: immunoSEQ multiplex PCR; the TCRdb copy retains only in-frame clones and omits some. The sample has about 130,000 clones; 8.9% are singletons. The sample comprised PBMCs. The receptor set was obtained from a woman between 40 and 50 years old in good health and CMV-seropositive.

This clone was detected a few times. The J gene is TRBJ1-2, the V gene TRBV6-5; a weak D match, TRBD1 (6 bases). The CDR3 is made up of 13 amino acids. Trimming stripped 2 bases from V and 6 bases from J, with 10 bases between. Germline CDR1 reads MNHEY; CDR2 reads SVGAGI. The DNA for the CDR3 is TGTGCCAGCAGTTACACAGGGCAGGATGGCTACACCTTC. It is translated as CASSYTGQDGYTF.

V usage is TRBV9 and J usage is TRBJ2-2, with D possibly being TRBD2 (5 bases). The length of the CDR3 is 14 residues. The V gene lost 0 bases and the J gene lost 4 bases, with 7 bases spanning the gap. Germline CDR1 is SGDLS and CDR2 is YYNGEE. In DNA, the CDR3 is TGTGCCAGCAGCGTAGGAGGGAGCACCGGGGAGCTGTTTTTT. The encoded protein is CASSVGGSTGELFF.

This clone was observed a few times. The chain couples TRBV2 to TRBJ1-5; D gene unclear. Trimming took off 6 bases at V and 4 bases at J, with 16 bases between the two ends. This CDR3 is built from 15 residues. From germline, CDR1 is SNHLY and CDR2 FYNNEI. In DNA, the CDR3 is TGTGCCAGCAGCGTTACCGGAGGGAGGAATCAGCCCCAGCATTTT. This translates into CASSVTGGRNQPQHF.

This clone turned up a few times. The chain recombines TRBV6-1 with TRBJ1-2; TRBD1 is a possible D gene (5 bases). This CDR3 has 13 residues. Trimming left V 0 bases short and J 8 bases short, with 10 bases between. In germline, CDR1 is MNHNS, CDR2 SASEGT. The CDR3 protein is CASSEAQGRGYTF. The CDR3 DNA reads TGTGCCAGCAGTGAAGCTCAGGGAAGGGGCTACACCTTC.

This chain connects TRBV19 to TRBJ1-5; TRBD1 matches 10 bases. The V and J ends lost 5 bases and 6 bases, in that order; junction bases with no gene match: 7. The CDR3 is made up of 15 amino acids. CDR1 is LNHDA, CDR2 SQIVND, per germline (reference sequence). The CDR3 protein is CASSLTGGGGQPQHF. CDR3 DNA sequence: TGTGCCAGTAGTTTGACAGGGGGCGGGGGTCAGCCCCAGCATTTT.

In its sample, this clone was seen a few times. DNA for the CDR3: TGTGCCAGCAGTGTTAAGAGAATCCAAGAGACCCAGTACTTC. Residues: CASSVKRIQETQYF. V usage is TRBV6-4 and J usage is TRBJ2-5; D not resolved. The germline V gene encodes CDR1 MRHNA and CDR2 SNTAGT. V lost 4 bases and J lost 1, with 10 bases in between. This CDR3 contains 14 residues.

A few counts support this clone. The chain links TRBV11-2 to TRBJ1-1, with no clear D. V was trimmed by 1 base and J by 0 bases, leaving 9 bases between them. The germline gives CDR1 SGHAT, CDR2 FQNNGV. This CDR3 comprises 15 residues. The CDR3 loop is CASSLGQTMNTEAFF. DNA of the CDR3: TGTGCCAGCAGCTTAGGGCAGACTATGAACACTGAAGCTTTCTTT.

The chain employs TRBV5-1 and TRBJ2-3; 10 positions agree with TRBD2. J was trimmed by 0 bases and V by 2 bases; bases with no gene match: 0. The CDR3 totals 15 residues. The germline gives CDR1 SGHRS, CDR2 YFSETQ. The CDR3 spells CASSLAGGSTDTQYF. Written as DNA, the CDR3 is TGCGCCAGCAGCTTAGCGGGGGGGAGCACAGATACGCAGTATTTT.

The V and J genes are TRBV19 and TRBJ1-2; 7 bases align to TRBD1. The CDR3 spans 14 residues. The V gene's germline CDR1 is LNHDA and CDR2 SQIVND (reference sequence). The junction had 6 bases not matched to a gene; V was cut back by 3 bases and J by 5 bases. The CDR3 here is CASSITGVLYGYTF. For the CDR3, the DNA is TGTGCCAGTAGTATCACAGGGGTCTTATATGGCTACACCTTC.

In regard to this clone: The CDR3 does not end in the conserved phenylalanine or tryptophan, so this is likely a read error. The V call is TRBV19, the J call TRBJ1-2; 9 bases fit TRBD1. The CDR3 is made up of 14 amino acids. The J segment lost 4 bases and the V segment lost 7 bases, leaving 7 bases of the junction unmatched. Germline V gives CDR1 LNHDA, CDR2 SQIVND (reference sequence). DNA of the CDR3: TGTGCCAGTAAACGGACAGGGGCCCTCTATGGCTACACCCTC. This sequence encodes CASKRTGALYGYTL.

V and J are TRBV15 and TRBJ2-7; TRBD1 is a possible D gene (6 bases). V was clipped by 5 bases and J by 3 bases, with 14 bases between them. Germline assignment: CDR1 LNHNV and CDR2 YYDKDF (reference sequence). CDR3 length: 14 residues. In DNA, the CDR3 is TGTGCCACCAGCCCTGGACAGCTAGGCTACGAGCAGTACTTC. It encodes CATSPGQLGYEQYF.

CDR3 nucleotide sequence: TGTGCCGCCCAGGGCACTAGCGGGGGCACAGATACGCAGTATTTT. Translating gives CAAQGTSGGTDTQYF. The chain links TRBV10-3 to TRBJ2-3, with TRBD2 identical over 10 bases. Germline V gives CDR1 ENHRY, CDR2 SYGVKD. The CDR3 length is 15 residues. V was clipped by 11 bases and J by 1 base; unmatched bases: 9.

This clone was counted between two and nine times. The genes are TRBV10-3 and TRBJ2-7; 7 nucleotides align to TRBD2. The CDR3 length is 14 residues. The ends lost 3 bases at V and 6 bases at J; junction bases unmatched: 8. Per the germline V gene, CDR1 is ENHRY and CDR2 is SYGVKD. The CDR3 protein is CAISEGKGRVEQYF. The CDR3 bases are TGTGCCATCAGTGAAGGAAAGGGGAGGGTCGAGCAGTACTTC.

The chain has TRBV7-9 and TRBJ2-2; 12 nucleotides agree with TRBD2. Germline V gives CDR1 SEHNR, CDR2 FQNEAQ (reference sequence). The CDR3 loop spans 15 amino acids. V was clipped by 4 bases and J by 5 bases; unmatched bases: 2. The CDR3 region is CASSSLAGGTGELFF. The DNA of the CDR3 is TGTGCCAGCAGCTCCCTAGCGGGGGGGACCGGGGAGCTGTTTTTT. The whole variable domain, filled in from reference TRBV7-9 and TRBJ2-2, reads DTGVSQNPRHKITKRGQNVTFRCDPISEHNRLYWYRQTLGQGPEFLTYFQNEAQLEKSRLLSDRFSAERPKGSFSTLEIQRTEQGDSAMYLCASSSLAGGTGELFFGEGSRLTVL.